This T cell receptor (beta chain) originates from a study of T-cell reconstitution after alpha-beta-depleted transplantation in children. Findings and caveats of the study: Where alpha-beta T cells came from about two months after transplant was reportedly several hundred expanded graft clones. A year post-transplant, T-cell counts and diversity derived mostly from newly produced T cells.

This clonotype was seen only a few times. Its specificity is unknown. Germline values: CDR1 SGHVS, CDR2 FNYEAQ. This CDR3 region has 16 residues. The V segment lost 6 bases and the J segment 6 bases; nucleotides outside the gene matches: 8. It was with unique molecular identifiers that the TCRbeta library was prepared. Using its own MiXCR run on the PCR reads, TCRdb lists one record per CDR3 protein. The sample has about 590,000 distinct CDR3 sequences, about an eighth seen once. The receptor comes from a male patient between 5 and 17 years old who had a stem cell transplant for acute myeloid leukemia, so the T cells may come from the graft donor. The rearrangement links TRBV7-6 to TRBJ2-1; TRBD2 aligns across 13 bases. Here the sequenced sample was PBMCs, mostly from graft donor cells, taken 360 days after TCRalphabeta/CD19-depleted stem cell transplant. Written as DNA, the CDR3 is TGTGCCAGCAGTTCCACTAGCGGGAGGGCCTTCAATGAGCAGTTCTTC. Translation: CASSSTSGRAFNEQFF.